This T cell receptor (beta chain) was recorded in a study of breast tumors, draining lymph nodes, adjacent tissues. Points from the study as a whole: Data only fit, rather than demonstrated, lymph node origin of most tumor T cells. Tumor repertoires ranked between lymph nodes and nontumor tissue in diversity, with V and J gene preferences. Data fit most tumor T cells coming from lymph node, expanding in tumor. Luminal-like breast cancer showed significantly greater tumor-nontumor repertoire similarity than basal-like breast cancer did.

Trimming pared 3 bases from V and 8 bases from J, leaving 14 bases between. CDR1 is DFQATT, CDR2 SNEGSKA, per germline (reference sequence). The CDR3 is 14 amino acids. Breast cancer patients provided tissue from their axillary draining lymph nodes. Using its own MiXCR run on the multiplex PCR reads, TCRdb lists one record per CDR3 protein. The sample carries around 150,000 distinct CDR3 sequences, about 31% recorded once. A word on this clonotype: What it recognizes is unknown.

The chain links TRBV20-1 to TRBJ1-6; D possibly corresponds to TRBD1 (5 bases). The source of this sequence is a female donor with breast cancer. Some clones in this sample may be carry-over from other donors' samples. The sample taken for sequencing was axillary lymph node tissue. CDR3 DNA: TGCAGTGCTAGGGGACCGAAGGTAGATTCACCCCTCCACTTT. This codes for CSARGPKVDSPLHF.